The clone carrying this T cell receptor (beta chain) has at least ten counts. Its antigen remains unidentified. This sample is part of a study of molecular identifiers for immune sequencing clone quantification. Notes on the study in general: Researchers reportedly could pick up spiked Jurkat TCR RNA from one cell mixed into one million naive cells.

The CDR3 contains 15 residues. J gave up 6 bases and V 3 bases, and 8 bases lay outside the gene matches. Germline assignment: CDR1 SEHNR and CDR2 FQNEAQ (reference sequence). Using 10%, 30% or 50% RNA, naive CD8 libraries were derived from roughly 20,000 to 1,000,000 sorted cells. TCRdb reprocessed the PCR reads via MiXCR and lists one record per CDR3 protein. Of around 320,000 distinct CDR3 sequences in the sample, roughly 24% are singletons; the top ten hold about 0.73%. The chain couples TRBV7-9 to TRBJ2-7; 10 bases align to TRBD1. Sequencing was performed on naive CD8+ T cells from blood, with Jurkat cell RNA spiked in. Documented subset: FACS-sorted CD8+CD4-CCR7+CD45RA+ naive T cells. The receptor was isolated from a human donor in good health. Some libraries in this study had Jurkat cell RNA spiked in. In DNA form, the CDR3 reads TGTGCCAGCAGCTTCTCCGGGACAGGGGTCGGCGAGCAGTACTTC. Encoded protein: CASSFSGTGVGEQYF.